The 23 T cell receptor beta chains in this list originate from one sample, sequenced in a study of T cells in Graves' hyperthyroidism and ophthalmopathy. Regions amplified from RNA transcripts were the TCR beta CDR3 regions. TCR CDR3 regions were first amplified by RT-PCR with HTBI primers. TCRdb independently ran MiXCR on the multiplex PCR reads; one entry per CDR3 protein. Of hundreds of thousands of distinct CDR3 sequences listed, approximately 13% are singletons. The source material was blood. All receptors come from a woman aged 25 to 45 with Graves' hyperthyroidism that later progressed to Graves' ophthalmopathy.

This sequence joins TRBV27 and TRBJ2-7; no definite D call. This CDR3 has 15 amino acids. Per germline, CDR1 MNHEY and CDR2 SMNVEV (reference sequence). V was cut by 4 bases and J by 3 bases, with 16 bases left in between. The CDR3 nucleotides read TGTGCCAGCAGTTCCCCGGTTAGGCGAATCTACGAGCAGTACTTC. Translation gives CASSSPVRRIYEQYF.

This clonotype was seen repeatedly, ten times or more. The J gene is TRBJ2-3, the V gene TRBV7-2, with 7 bases that match TRBD2. The CDR3 spans 17 residues. Trimming cost V 1 base and J 5 bases; bases outside gene matches: 12. Germline V lookup: CDR1 SGHTA, CDR2 FQGNSA. The CDR3 bases are TGTGCCAGCAGCTTAGGGAGGATGAGCGGGATTGTAGATACGCAGTATTTT. Protein sequence: CASSLGRMSGIVDTQYF.

This clonotype was seen ten or more times. The gene calls are TRBV29-1 and TRBJ1-2; unclear D gene. V lost 6 bases, J lost 4 bases, and 15 bases lay in between. CDR1 and CDR2 from the germline V gene are SQVTM and ANQGSEA. There are 13 residues in the CDR3. This CDR3 reads CSVLPGNVYGYTF. CDR3 nucleotides: TGCAGCGTGCTCCCGGGAAATGTCTATGGCTACACCTTC.

This clonotype showed up just a few times. The J gene is TRBJ2-7, the V gene TRBV6-5, with 7 bases that match TRBD1. Germline trimming cut 2 bases from V and 0 bases from J; bases unmatched to any gene: 10. The length of the CDR3 is 17 residues. Germline-derived CDR1 and CDR2 are MNHEY and SVGAGI. Written as DNA, the CDR3 is TGTGCCAGCAGTTACCCGCGCCTACAGGGGAGCTCCTACGAGCAGTACTTC. Protein: CASSYPRLQGSSYEQYF.

Ten or more counts support this clonotype. The rearrangement links TRBV6-2 or TRBV6-3 to TRBJ1-2; D gene uncertain. CDR3 size: 13 residues. Germline CDR1 is MNHEY and CDR2 is SVGEGT. V was shortened by 5 bases and J by 7 bases, with 14 bases between the two germline ends. The chain's CDR3 is CASSPQEGSGYTF. Written as DNA, the CDR3 is TGTGCCAGCAGTCCCCAGGAGGGTAGTGGCTACACCTTC.

The V gene is TRBV19, the J gene TRBJ2-2; TRBD1 matches 9 bases. The CDR3 spans 15 residues. Trimming at V came to 5 bases and at J to 5 bases, leaving 6 bases not matched to a gene. CDR1 is LNHDA and CDR2 is SQIVND in the germline V gene (reference sequence). The CDR3 here is CASSRGQGGTGELFF. The CDR3 DNA sequence: TGTGCCAGTAGTCGGGGACAGGGCGGAACCGGGGAGCTGTTTTTT.

This clonotype was detected ten times or more. The chain uses TRBV2 and TRBJ2-5, with a tentative D call TRBD1 (6 bases). The CDR3 length is 14 residues. The germline V gene has CDR1 SNHLY and CDR2 FYNNEI. The ends were cut back, 7 bases at V and 4 bases at J, with 16 bases in the middle. CDR3 coding DNA: TGTGCCAGCACCTATACAGGGTCAGGAGAGACCCAGTACTTC. Protein sequence: CASTYTGSGETQYF. The whole variable domain, remainder taken from reference TRBV2 and TRBJ2-5, is EPEVTQTPSHQVTQMGQEVILRCVPISNHLYFYWYRQILGQKVEFLVSFYNNEISEKSEIFDDQFSVERPDGSNFTLKIRSTKLEDSAMYFCASTYTGSGETQYFGPGTRLLVL.

CDR3 in amino acids: CASGSEPNTEAFF. CDR3 nucleotides: TGTGCTAGTGGTTCCGAGCCGAACACTGAAGCTTTCTTT. This chain uses TRBV12-5 with TRBJ1-1; no clear D. The CDR3 has 13 amino acids. Between the trimmed V and J ends, which lost 4 bases and 1 base, there was a span of 7 bases. CDR1 and CDR2 (germline): LGHNT, FRNRAP.

The rearrangement joins TRBV5-1 to TRBJ2-7, with D perhaps matching TRBD2 (5 bases). Germline CDR1 and CDR2: SGHRS and YFSETQ. V lost 0 bases to trimming and J lost 3 bases, with 16 bases between them. The CDR3 length is 16 residues. CDR3 coding DNA: TGCGCCAGCAGCTTGGAGGCGGGTTCGCTGGGCTACGAGCAGTACTTC. It yields the protein CASSLEAGSLGYEQYF.

This chain uses TRBV7-6 with TRBJ2-3, with D unclear. Germline V CDR1 and CDR2: SGHVS, FNYEAQ. The CDR3 sequence is 14 residues long. Trimming stripped 5 bases from V and 6 bases from J, with 15 bases between. DNA of the CDR3: TGTGCCAGCAGCGAACTGGGTGATATTGATACGCAGTATTTT. This translates into CASSELGDIDTQYF.

This clonotype was recorded many times. This sequence joins TRBV28 and TRBJ1-4, with D unresolved. Germline loops: CDR1 MDHEN, CDR2 SYDVKM. V was trimmed by 2 bases and J by 4 bases, leaving 17 bases between them. The CDR3 loop spans 17 amino acids. The CDR3 sequence is CASSLPGLEFLNEKLFF. The CDR3 DNA reads TGTGCCAGCAGTTTACCCGGTTTAGAGTTTCTTAATGAAAAACTGTTTTTT.

This clonotype was counted only a few times. The chain combines TRBV20-1 with TRBJ2-1; D remains ambiguous. Per the germline V gene, CDR1 is DFQATT and CDR2 is SNEGSKA (reference sequence). V lost 0 bases and J lost 0, with 12 bases in between. The CDR3 has 16 amino acids. The CDR3 region has the DNA TGCAGTGCTAGAGATATAGCTGCTAGCTCCTACAATGAGCAGTTCTTC. Translation gives CSARDIAASSYNEQFF.

This clonotype has just a few counts. This chain links TRBV7-9 with TRBJ2-7; 9 nucleotides align to TRBD2. Germline V lookup: CDR1 SEHNR, CDR2 FQNEAQ (reference sequence). The CDR3 contains 16 residues. V lost 5 bases and J lost 3; bases outside the gene matches: 11. The CDR3 reads CASSTLAGVHNYEQYF. The CDR3 DNA follows: TGTGCCAGCAGCACTTTAGCGGGAGTTCACAACTACGAGCAGTACTTC. The entire variable domain, with the rest obtained from reference TRBV7-9 and TRBJ2-7, is as follows: DTGVSQNPRHKITKRGQNVTFRCDPISEHNRLYWYRQTLGQGPEFLTYFQNEAQLEKSRLLSDRFSAERPKGSFSTLEIQRTEQGDSAMYLCASSTLAGVHNYEQYFGPGTRLTVT.

The chain joins TRBV28 to TRBJ1-4, with 7 bases matching TRBD1. The CDR3 spans 12 residues. J lost 8 bases, V lost 7 bases, and 4 bases had no gene match. From germline, CDR1 is MDHEN and CDR2 SYDVKM. The CDR3 sequence: CASTKQGEKLFF. The CDR3 nucleotides read TGTGCCAGCACGAAACAGGGGGAAAAACTGTTTTTT.

This clonotype came up a few times. The J gene is TRBJ1-1, the V gene TRBV6-6; D not resolved. The CDR3 consists of 14 residues. CDR1 MNHNY and CDR2 SVGAGI come from the germline V gene (reference sequence). The V end lost 2 bases, the J end lost 3 bases, and 10 bases lay between the germline ends. The CDR3 protein is CASSYGETDTEAFF. CDR3 coding DNA: TGTGCCAGCAGTTACGGGGAGACGGACACTGAAGCTTTCTTT.

The sample holds many counts of this clonotype. The chain is built from TRBV12-3 or TRBV12-4 and TRBJ2-1; TRBD2 might be the D (6 bases). There are 15 residues in the CDR3. The V gene lost 7 bases and the J gene lost 2 bases, with 15 bases spanning the gap. The CDR3: CASTFSGFAYNEQFF. CDR3 in DNA: TGTGCCAGCACCTTTAGCGGTTTTGCCTACAATGAGCAGTTCTTC.

This clonotype has ten or more counts. V gene TRBV6-1 combines with J gene TRBJ2-7, with D hard to call. This CDR3 has 12 amino acids. Germline V gene sequence: CDR1 MNHNS, CDR2 SASEGT. Trimming removed 6 bases at V and 2 bases at J, with 8 bases between. The CDR3 is CASSQGAYEQYF. CDR3 in DNA: TGTGCCAGCAGCCAAGGCGCCTACGAGCAGTACTTC.

This clonotype was found many times. This chain's CDR3 is CASSPSLAELRTQYF. The CDR3 nucleotides are TGCGCCAGCAGCCCCTCACTAGCGGAGCTGCGGACCCAGTACTTC. The chain employs TRBV4-1 and TRBJ2-5; 8 nucleotides align to TRBD2. Unmatched junction bases numbered 11, after V lost 4 bases and J lost 7 bases. CDR1 is MGHRA, CDR2 YSYEKL, per germline. This CDR3 has 15 amino acids.

This clonotype was counted many times. At one end the junction does not follow the germline gene, possibly because of a read error. V and J are TRBV7-7 and TRBJ2-1; 14 positions match TRBD2. CDR3 length equals 15 residues. Germline V lookup: CDR1 SSHAT, CDR2 FNYEAQ (reference sequence). CDR3 sequence (DNA): TGTGCTAGCAGCCCGGGACTAGCGGGAGTTGATGAGCAGTTCTTC. Encoded protein: CASSPGLAGVDEQFF.

This clonotype has at least ten counts. V gene TRBV7-2 combines with J gene TRBJ2-5; TRBD1 matches 8 bases. Germline CDR1 and CDR2: SGHTA and FQGNSA. Germline trimming cut 5 bases from V and 12 bases from J; bases unmatched to any gene: 5. This CDR3 region has 11 residues. CDR3 protein: CASSADRDKYF. Written as DNA, the CDR3 is TGTGCCAGCAGCGCGGACAGGGACAAGTACTTC.

This sequence joins TRBV20-1 and TRBJ1-5; TRBD1 is a possible D gene (5 bases). Germline V lookup: CDR1 DFQATT, CDR2 SNEGSKA (reference sequence). V lost 3 bases and J lost 2, with 17 bases in between. This CDR3 has 16 amino acids. The CDR3 loop is CSASLGGRDGNQPQHF. The CDR3 DNA reads as TGCAGTGCTAGTCTAGGAGGCAGGGATGGCAATCAGCCCCAGCATTTT.

The chain uses TRBV7-2 and TRBJ2-1; 11 bases map to TRBD2. From germline, CDR1 is SGHTA and CDR2 FQGNSA. CDR3 size: 17 residues. V shed 2 bases and J 7 bases; nucleotides not matched to a gene: 10. CDR3 loop: CASSLSWLAGGRNEQFF. The CDR3 DNA is TGTGCCAGCAGCTTATCATGGCTAGCGGGAGGTAGGAATGAGCAGTTCTTC.

This clonotype was found many times. The chain is built from TRBV10-3 and TRBJ2-5; 8 bases are a match to TRBD1. CDR1 is ENHRY, CDR2 SYGVKD, per germline. This CDR3 contains 14 residues. V was clipped by 6 bases and J by 3 bases; unmatched bases: 6. The CDR3 DNA sequence: TGTGCCATCAGCTCCGGGACAGGTGAAGAGACCCAGTACTTC. It yields the protein CAISSGTGEETQYF.